Below are 23 T cell receptor beta chains sequenced from a single sample in a study of cytomegalovirus exposure and HLA in healthy donors. PCR was performed using 60 Vbeta and 13 Jbeta primers. Libraries were prepared by immunoSEQ multiplex PCR; TCRdb keeps only in-frame clonotypes and omits some of them. This table holds 100,000 to 150,000 clones, around 82% found once. Specimen: PBMCs. These receptors came from a young man in good health and CMV-seropositive.

This clone came up a few times. The chain has TRBV7-6 and TRBJ2-7; D possibly corresponds to TRBD2 (5 bases). Germline-derived CDR1 and CDR2 are SGHVS and FNYEAQ. Trimming shortened V by 1 base and J by 0 bases, and 10 bases separated the two germline ends. This CDR3 has 15 residues. The CDR3 reads CASSLVGETSYEQYF. In DNA form, the CDR3 reads TGTGCCAGCAGCTTAGTCGGGGAGACCTCCTACGAGCAGTACTTC.

The chain recombines TRBV5-8 with TRBJ1-1; tentatively, D is TRBD1 (6 bases). Germline V CDR1 and CDR2: SGHTS, YDEGEE. Trimming shortened V by 0 bases and J by 7 bases, and 16 bases separated the two germline ends. The CDR3 has 15 amino acids. The CDR3 region is CASSLGTVIFNEAFF. In DNA form, the CDR3 reads TGTGCCAGCAGCTTGGGGACAGTCATATTTAATGAAGCTTTCTTT.

The rearrangement links TRBV10-3 to TRBJ2-5; 8 nucleotides align to TRBD1. In germline, CDR1 is ENHRY, CDR2 SYGVKD. This CDR3 contains 14 residues. Trimming at V came to 6 bases and at J to 5 bases, leaving 8 bases not matched to a gene. The CDR3 region has the DNA TGTGCCATCAGACCAGATGACAGGGGCGAGACCCAGTACTTC. Amino acid sequence: CAIRPDDRGETQYF.

The rearrangement links TRBV4-3 to TRBJ2-1, with 12 bases fitting TRBD2. J gave up 7 bases and V 0 bases, and 7 bases lay outside the gene matches. The CDR3 is 17 residues long. Germline CDR1 and CDR2: LGHNA and YSLEER. Written as DNA, the CDR3 is TGCGCCAGCAGCCAAGATACTACTAGCGGGAGGTCGAATGAGCAGTTCTTC. The encoded protein is CASSQDTTSGRSNEQFF.

V gene TRBV11-1 combines with J gene TRBJ2-7, with D maybe TRBD2 (6 bases). This CDR3 is built from 14 residues. Germline CDR1 SGHAT, CDR2 FQDESV (reference sequence). Trimming took off 5 bases at V and 3 bases at J, with 14 bases between the two ends. The CDR3 DNA reads TGTGCCAGCAGCCCCTGGGTGGGAGGCTACGAGCAGTACTTC. Protein: CASSPWVGGYEQYF.

The V call is TRBV5-6, the J call TRBJ2-1, with TRBD2 matching 8 bases. Germline CDR1 SGHDT, CDR2 YYEEEE. After removal of 1 base from V and 6 bases from J, the junction contained 9 bases not matched to a gene. The CDR3 has 16 amino acids. CDR3 nucleotides: TGTGCCAGCAGCTTGCCCACTAGCGGTAGCGGCAATGAGCAGTTCTTC. Encoded protein: CASSLPTSGSGNEQFF.

This clone was counted once. V is TRBV2 and J is TRBJ1-1, with TRBD1 matching 7 bases. This CDR3 is 13 amino acids long. J gave up 10 bases and V 0 bases, and 5 bases lay outside the gene matches. From germline, CDR1 is SNHLY and CDR2 FYNNEI. The CDR3 sequence: CASSEAIQGTAFF. The DNA for the CDR3 is TGTGCCAGCAGTGAAGCGATACAGGGGACAGCTTTCTTT.

The rearrangement links TRBV5-5 to TRBJ1-5; 8 bases are shared with TRBD1. V was pared by 2 bases and J by 7 bases, with 5 bases of the junction left unmatched. CDR1 and CDR2 (germline): SGHKS, YYEKEE (reference sequence). The CDR3 spans 14 residues. DNA of the CDR3: TGTGCCAGCAGCTTCGAGGACAGGGTGCAGCCCCAGCATTTT. This sequence encodes CASSFEDRVQPQHF.

V and J are TRBV7-9 and TRBJ1-5, with 8 bases aligning to TRBD1. Trimming at V came to 3 bases and at J to 5 bases, leaving 3 bases not matched to a gene. CDR1 and CDR2 (germline): SEHNR, FQNEAQ (reference sequence). The CDR3 totals 14 residues. CDR3 protein: CASSFGTGYQPQHF. The DNA for the CDR3 is TGTGCCAGCAGCTTCGGGACAGGATATCAGCCCCAGCATTTT.

This sequence joins TRBV6-9 and TRBJ2-7, with D maybe TRBD1 (6 bases). This CDR3 region has 15 residues. Trimming removed 8 bases at V and 4 bases at J, with 21 bases between. CDR1 MNHGY and CDR2 SVAAGI come from the germline V gene. The CDR3 bases are TGTGCCAGCCTCCACCACGCTACAGGGAGTTACGAGCAGTACTTC. This sequence encodes CASLHHATGSYEQYF.

This clone was seen only once. The rearrangement links TRBV6-6 to TRBJ2-2, with 7 bases identical to TRBD1. Trimming at V came to 10 bases and at J to 3 bases, leaving 8 bases not matched to a gene. Germline-derived CDR1 and CDR2 are MNHNY and SVGAGI (reference sequence). This CDR3 is built from 14 residues. The CDR3 region is CAIQQGTDTGELFF. The CDR3 region has the DNA TGTGCCATCCAACAGGGGACGGACACCGGGGAGCTGTTTTTT.

This chain links TRBV6-5 with TRBJ2-5; D may be TRBD1 (5 bases). V was shortened by 10 bases and J by 6 bases, with 12 bases between the two germline ends. Germline V gives CDR1 MNHEY, CDR2 SVGAGI. The CDR3 consists of 11 residues. The CDR3 is CAKGVQKTQYF. The CDR3 DNA reads as TGTGCCAAAGGGGTCCAGAAGACCCAGTACTTC.

The V call is TRBV18, the J call TRBJ2-7, with TRBD2 identical over 12 bases. Germline values: CDR1 KGHSH, CDR2 LQKENI. The length of the CDR3 is 19 residues. V was clipped by 4 bases and J by 3 bases; unmatched bases: 16. The CDR3 nucleotides are TGTGCCAGCTCACATAGACTAGCGGGAGAAGGCTCTTGGCTCTACGAGCAGTACTTC. Encoded protein: CASSHRLAGEGSWLYEQYF.

The rearrangement joins TRBV5-5 to TRBJ1-5, with 8 nucleotides matching TRBD1. The CDR3 loop spans 15 amino acids. After removal of 4 bases from V and 8 bases from J, the junction contained 11 bases not matched to a gene. Germline V gene data show CDR1 as SGHKS and CDR2 as YYEKEE (reference sequence). The CDR3 protein is CASSVFRDRPEPQHF. CDR3 nucleotides: TGTGCCAGCAGCGTATTCCGGGACAGGCCGGAGCCCCAGCATTTT.

V gene TRBV7-3 combines with J gene TRBJ2-1; 9 nucleotides align to TRBD2. Looked up from germline, CDR1 is SGHTA and CDR2 is FQGTGA. V lost 2 bases and J lost 5; bases outside the gene matches: 7. This CDR3 comprises 16 residues. The CDR3 DNA reads as TGTGCCAGCAGCTTAGACCTTAGCGGGAGTCACAATGAGCAGTTCTTC. This sequence encodes CASSLDLSGSHNEQFF.

This clone has a single count. The chain links TRBV11-2 to TRBJ2-7; D remains unclear. Germline V lookup: CDR1 SGHAT, CDR2 FQNNGV. The CDR3 extends over 13 amino acids. The germline V and J ends were trimmed by 2 bases and 2 bases, with 7 bases remaining between them. This CDR3 is CASSLSQTYEQYF. CDR3 sequence (DNA): TGTGCCAGCAGCTTAAGTCAGACCTACGAGCAGTACTTC.

The chain couples TRBV7-8 to TRBJ1-2; D is unresolved. This CDR3 comprises 14 residues. Germline V gives CDR1 SGHVS, CDR2 FQNEAQ. V dropped 0 bases and J dropped 7 bases, with 12 bases sitting between them. The CDR3 sequence is CASSLASETVGYTF. CDR3 bases: TGTGCCAGCAGCTTAGCGAGCGAGACGGTTGGCTACACCTTC.

V and J are TRBV4-3 and TRBJ2-7; TRBD2 aligns across 8 bases. This CDR3 is 20 amino acids long. The V and J ends lost 0 bases and 2 bases, in that order; junction bases with no gene match: 18. CDR1 and CDR2 from the germline V gene are LGHNA and YSLEER. CDR3 coding DNA: TGCGCCAGCAGCCAAGAGGCTGCACTAGCGGCTTCCTACTTAGCCTACGAGCAGTACTTC. The encoded protein is CASSQEAALAASYLAYEQYF.

The chain couples TRBV28 to TRBJ2-4; 8 nucleotides align to TRBD1. The germline CDR1 and CDR2 sequences are MDHEN and SYDVKM. The CDR3 sequence is 13 residues long. V was pared by 4 bases and J by 8 bases, with 4 bases of the junction left unmatched. The CDR3 DNA is TGTGCCAGCAGTTCGACAGGGGAGGACATTCAGTACTTC. As protein: CASSSTGEDIQYF.

A note on this clone: Other DNA variants within this sample encode the same CDR3. This chain joins TRBV27 and TRBJ2-7; 8 bases are a match to TRBD1. Germline trimming cut 0 bases from V and 2 bases from J; bases unmatched to any gene: 0. The CDR3 has 14 residues. CDR1 MNHEY and CDR2 SMNVEV come from the germline V gene (reference sequence). This CDR3 reads CASSLSQGAYEQYF. The CDR3 DNA reads as TGTGCCAGCAGTTTATCACAGGGGGCCTACGAGCAGTACTTC.

This chain connects TRBV12-5 to TRBJ2-3; D gene uncertain. CDR1 and CDR2 from the germline V gene are LGHNT and FRNRAP. The V end lost 7 bases, the J end lost 1 base, and 9 bases lay between the germline ends. This CDR3 region has 13 residues. The CDR3, as DNA: TGTGCTAGTGCCCTGGGCGGCACAGATACGCAGTATTTT. Translated: CASALGGTDTQYF. The whole variable domain, remainder taken from reference TRBV12-5 and TRBJ2-3, is DARVTQTPRHKVTEMGQEVTMRCQPILGHNTVFWYRQTMMQGLELLAYFRNRAPLDDSGMPKDRFSAEMPDATLATLKIQPSEPRDSAVYFCASALGGTDTQYFGPGTRLTVL.

This chain connects TRBV4-3 to TRBJ1-1; possible D gene TRBD1, 5 bases. Germline V gene data show CDR1 as LGHNA and CDR2 as YSLEER. The CDR3 is 13 amino acids. Trimming removed 3 bases at V and 2 bases at J, with 7 bases between. The CDR3 region is CASSHDRNTEAFF. In nucleotides, the CDR3 is TGCGCCAGCAGCCATGACAGAAACACTGAAGCTTTCTTT.

CDR3 sequence: CASSQALQETQYF. For the CDR3, the DNA is TGCGCCAGCAGCCAAGCACTGCAAGAGACCCAGTACTTC. The chain links TRBV4-1 to TRBJ2-5; the D is unclear. The CDR3 runs 13 residues. Trimming stripped 1 base from V and 2 bases from J, with 5 bases between. Germline CDR1 MGHRA, CDR2 YSYEKL.